What follows describes a single T cell receptor (beta chain). Trimming removed 3 bases from V and 5 bases from J, with 14 bases in between. CDR1 and CDR2 (germline): SGHDT, YYEEEE. CDR3 length: 14 amino acids. Measured with immunoSEQ multiplex PCR; TCRdb has only the in-frame clones, and not every one. The data hold approximately 53,000 clones, with approximately 93% observed a single time. The chain combines TRBV5-6 with TRBJ1-1, with D perhaps TRBD1 (6 bases). Sequenced: PBMCs. The clonotype originates from a man in his forties with rheumatoid arthritis. In nucleotides, the CDR3 is TGTGCCAGCAGCTGGGGGCAGGCCGGGACTGAAGCTTTCTTT. Protein sequence: CASSWGQAGTEAFF. The whole variable domain, filled in from reference TRBV5-6 and TRBJ1-1, reads DAGVTQSPTHLIKTRGQQVTLRCSPKSGHDTVSWYQQALGQGPQFIFQYYEEEERQRGNFPDRFSGHQFPNYSSELNVNALLLGDSALYLCASSWGQAGTEAFFGQGTRLTVV.